This entry is about one TCR beta chain. This sample is part of a study of blood T cell repertoires in COVID-19. Repertoires were generated with immunoSEQ multiplex PCR, while TCRdb's copy carries only in-frame clones and drops some. The sample shows roughly 50,000 clones, around 84% of them seen only once. Sequences were obtained from peripheral blood. This sequence was found in an elderly woman with acute or convalescent COVID-19.

This CDR3 reads CASSPGGTEAFF. The CDR3 DNA reads as TGTGCCAGCAGCCCCGGTGGCACTGAAGCTTTCTTT. J is TRBJ1-1 and V is TRBV7-9, with unresolved D. The CDR3 length is 12 residues. Trimming stripped 5 bases from V and 4 bases from J, with 8 bases between. Germline CDR1 SEHNR, CDR2 FQNEAQ (reference sequence).